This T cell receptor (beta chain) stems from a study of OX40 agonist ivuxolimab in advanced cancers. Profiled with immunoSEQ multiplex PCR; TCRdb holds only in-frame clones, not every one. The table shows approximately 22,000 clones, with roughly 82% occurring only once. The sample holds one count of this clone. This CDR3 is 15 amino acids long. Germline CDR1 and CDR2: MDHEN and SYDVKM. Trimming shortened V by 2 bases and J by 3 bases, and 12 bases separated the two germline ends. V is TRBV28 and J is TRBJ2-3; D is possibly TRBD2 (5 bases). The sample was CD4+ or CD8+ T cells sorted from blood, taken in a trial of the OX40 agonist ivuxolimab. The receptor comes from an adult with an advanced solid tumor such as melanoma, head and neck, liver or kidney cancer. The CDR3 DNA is TGTGCCAGCAGTTTAGTGGTAGCGCCTACAGATACGCAGTATTTT. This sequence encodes CASSLVVAPTDTQYF.